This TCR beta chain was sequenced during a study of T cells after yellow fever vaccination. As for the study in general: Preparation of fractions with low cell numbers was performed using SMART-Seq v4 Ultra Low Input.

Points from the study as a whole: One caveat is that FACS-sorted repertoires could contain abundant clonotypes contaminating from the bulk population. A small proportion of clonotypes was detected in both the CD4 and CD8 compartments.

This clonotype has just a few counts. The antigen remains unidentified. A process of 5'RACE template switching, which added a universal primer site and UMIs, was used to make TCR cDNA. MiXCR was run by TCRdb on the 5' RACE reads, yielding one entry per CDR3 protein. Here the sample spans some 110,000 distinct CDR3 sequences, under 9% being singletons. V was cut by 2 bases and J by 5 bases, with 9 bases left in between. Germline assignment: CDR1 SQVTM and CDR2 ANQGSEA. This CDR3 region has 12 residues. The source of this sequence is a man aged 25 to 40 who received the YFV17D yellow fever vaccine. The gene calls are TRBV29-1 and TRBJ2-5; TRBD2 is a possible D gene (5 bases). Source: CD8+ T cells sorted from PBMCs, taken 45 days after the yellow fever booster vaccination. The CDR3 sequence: CSVERGGETQYF. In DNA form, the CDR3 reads TGCAGCGTTGAACGGGGTGGGGAGACCCAGTACTTC.